The 13 T cell receptor beta chains given below trace back to one sample, sequenced in a study of blood T cell repertoires in COVID-19. TCRdb's copy holds only in-frame clones and misses some; the assay was immunoSEQ multiplex PCR. Here the sample spans tens of thousands of clones, 80% being singletons. The sequenced sample consisted of peripheral blood. The source of these receptors is a woman of 80 years or more with acute or convalescent COVID-19.

The chain joins TRBV19 to TRBJ2-7; 8 bases map to TRBD1. The CDR3 spans 16 residues. Germline V lookup: CDR1 LNHDA, CDR2 SQIVND (reference sequence). The V gene end was trimmed by 5 bases and the J gene end by 5 bases; junction bases not matched to a gene: 14. CDR3 sequence reads: CASSSRQGIKGDEQYF. Here the CDR3 DNA reads TGTGCCAGTAGTTCCAGACAGGGGATTAAGGGAGACGAGCAGTACTTC.

The rearrangement joins TRBV11-2 to TRBJ2-7; TRBD2 matches at 11 bases. The CDR3 contains 14 residues. From germline, CDR1 is SGHAT and CDR2 FQNNGV. V lost 5 bases, J lost 3 bases, and 3 bases stayed unmatched. The CDR3: CASSPTSGGYEQYF. The CDR3 DNA reads TGTGCCAGCAGCCCAACTAGCGGGGGCTACGAGCAGTACTTC.

V and J are TRBV19 and TRBJ1-1; D call uncertain. V was pared by 4 bases and J by 4 bases, with 13 bases between. The CDR3 is 14 amino acids. Germline-derived CDR1 and CDR2 are LNHDA and SQIVND (reference sequence). The CDR3 here is CASSNRVTRTEAFF. CDR3 DNA sequence: TGTGCCAGTAGTAATCGGGTGACGCGCACTGAAGCTTTCTTT.

This chain joins TRBV11-3 and TRBJ2-2; tentative D call: TRBD1 (5 bases). This CDR3 contains 15 residues. V lost 5 bases to trimming and J lost 3 bases, with 13 bases between them. The germline V gene encodes CDR1 SGHNT and CDR2 YENEEA. CDR3 protein: CASSPSGYDTGELFF. The CDR3 DNA follows: TGTGCCAGCAGCCCCTCAGGGTATGACACCGGGGAGCTGTTTTTT.

This chain uses TRBV14 with TRBJ1-1; D may be TRBD1 (5 bases). Trimming removed 3 bases at V and 4 bases at J, with 9 bases between. CDR3 length equals 13 residues. From germline, CDR1 is SGHDN and CDR2 FVKESK. The DNA for the CDR3 is TGTGCCAGCAGCCAGGGGGGAAGCACTGAAGCTTTCTTT. Its translation: CASSQGGSTEAFF.

The chain couples TRBV6-6 to TRBJ1-3; TRBD1 matches at 7 bases. The CDR3 is 17 residues long. Germline-derived CDR1 and CDR2 are MNHNY and SVGAGI (reference sequence). The V gene end was trimmed by 5 bases and the J gene end by 0 bases; junction bases not matched to a gene: 10. The CDR3 region has the DNA TGTGCCAGCAGTCATCCCCAGACAGGGACCTCTGGAAACACCATATATTTT. This gives the protein CASSHPQTGTSGNTIYF.

The genes are TRBV2 and TRBJ2-5, with a tentative D call TRBD2 (6 bases). CDR1 and CDR2 from the germline V gene are SNHLY and FYNNEI. V was trimmed by 8 bases and J by 3 bases, leaving 22 bases between them. This CDR3 contains 16 residues. For the CDR3, the DNA is TGTGCCAGCCAGCTTAATCCGGGACTGGGGGAAGAGACCCAGTACTTC. As protein: CASQLNPGLGEETQYF. The variable domain in full, with the rest retrieved from reference TRBV2 and TRBJ2-5, is EPEVTQTPSHQVTQMGQEVILRCVPISNHLYFYWYRQILGQKVEFLVSFYNNEISEKSEIFDDQFSVERPDGSNFTLKIRSTKLEDSAMYFCASQLNPGLGEETQYFGPGTRLLVL.

This clone was observed many times. The chain recombines TRBV5-5 with TRBJ2-7, with 8 bases lining up with TRBD1. This CDR3 has 13 amino acids. The germline V gene encodes CDR1 SGHKS and CDR2 YYEKEE (reference sequence). The V gene end was trimmed by 3 bases and the J gene end by 4 bases; junction bases not matched to a gene: 3. The CDR3 sequence: CASSWTGSYEQYF. CDR3 in DNA: TGTGCCAGCAGCTGGACAGGGAGTTACGAGCAGTACTTC.

The gene calls are TRBV7-6 and TRBJ1-6, with 8 nucleotides matching TRBD1. Germline V gene lookup returns CDR1 SGHVS and CDR2 FNYEAQ. The CDR3 totals 16 residues. Trimming at V came to 1 base and at J to 9 bases, leaving 8 bases not matched to a gene. The CDR3 nucleotides read TGTGCCAGCAGCTTAGGAAACAGGGGGGCGCGTTCACCCCTCCACTTT. It translates to CASSLGNRGARSPLHF.

The chain recombines TRBV20-1 with TRBJ2-3; perhaps TRBD2 as D (5 bases). V was cut by 3 bases and J by 4 bases, with 14 bases left in between. In germline, CDR1 is DFQATT, CDR2 SNEGSKA (reference sequence). The CDR3 loop spans 14 amino acids. CDR3 protein: CSASMASHPDTQYF. Written as DNA, the CDR3 is TGCAGTGCTAGTATGGCTAGCCACCCAGATACGCAGTATTTT.

The chain links TRBV15 to TRBJ1-2; 9 nucleotides match TRBD1. Trimming removed 3 bases from V and 6 bases from J; junction bases left unmatched: 5. The CDR3 consists of 14 residues. Germline CDR1 and CDR2: LNHNV and YYDKDF (reference sequence). The CDR3 nucleotides read TGTGCCACCAGCAGGGGGACAGGGAAGAATGGCTACACCTTC. Its translation: CATSRGTGKNGYTF.

A few counts support this clone. The rearrangement links TRBV15 to TRBJ2-2; D is unclear. This CDR3 has 13 residues. Germline V gives CDR1 LNHNV, CDR2 YYDKDF (reference sequence). The V gene lost 5 bases and the J gene lost 4 bases, with 8 bases spanning the gap. The CDR3 is CATSYRSTGELFF. The CDR3 nucleotides read TGTGCCACCAGCTACCGGTCCACCGGGGAGCTGTTTTTT.

This chain links TRBV5-4 with TRBJ2-2, with D hard to call. V lost 0 bases and J lost 4, with 10 bases in between. This CDR3 is 15 amino acids long. Germline V gene lookup returns CDR1 SGHNT and CDR2 YYREEE (reference sequence). The CDR3: CASSLAGSGTGELFF. The DNA of the CDR3 is TGTGCCAGCAGCTTGGCCGGGTCGGGCACCGGGGAGCTGTTTTTT.